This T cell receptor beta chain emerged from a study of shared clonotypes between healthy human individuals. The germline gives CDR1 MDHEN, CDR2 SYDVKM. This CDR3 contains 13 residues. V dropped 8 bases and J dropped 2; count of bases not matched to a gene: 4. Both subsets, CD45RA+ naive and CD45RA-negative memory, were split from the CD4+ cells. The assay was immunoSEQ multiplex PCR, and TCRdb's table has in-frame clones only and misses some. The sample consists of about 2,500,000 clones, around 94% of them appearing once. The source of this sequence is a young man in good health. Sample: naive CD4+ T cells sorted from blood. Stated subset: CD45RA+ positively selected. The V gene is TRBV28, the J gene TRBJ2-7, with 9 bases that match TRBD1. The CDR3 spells CASQTGGPYEQYF. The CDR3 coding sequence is TGTGCCAGCCAGACAGGGGGGCCCTACGAGCAGTACTTC.